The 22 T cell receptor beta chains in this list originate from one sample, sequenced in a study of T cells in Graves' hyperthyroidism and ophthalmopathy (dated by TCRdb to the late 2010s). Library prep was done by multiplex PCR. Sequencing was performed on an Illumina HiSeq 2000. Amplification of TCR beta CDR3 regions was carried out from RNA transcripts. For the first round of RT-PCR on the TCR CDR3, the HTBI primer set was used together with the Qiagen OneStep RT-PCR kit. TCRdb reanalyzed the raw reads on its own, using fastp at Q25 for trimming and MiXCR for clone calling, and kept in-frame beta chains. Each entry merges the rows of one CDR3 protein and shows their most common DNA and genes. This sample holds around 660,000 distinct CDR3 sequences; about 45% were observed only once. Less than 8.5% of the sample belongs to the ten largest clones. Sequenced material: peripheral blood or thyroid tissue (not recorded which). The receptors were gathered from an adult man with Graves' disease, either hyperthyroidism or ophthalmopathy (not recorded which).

The DNA for the CDR3 is TGTGCCAGCAGCGCCCGGCGACAGGGGCCCTACGAGCAGTACTTC. It encodes CASSARRQGPYEQYF. The chain recombines TRBV7-8 with TRBJ2-7; 8 bases are shared with TRBD1. CDR3 length equals 15 residues. The germline CDR1 and CDR2 sequences are SGHVS and FQNEAQ. Trimming at V came to 5 bases and at J to 2 bases, leaving 8 bases not matched to a gene.

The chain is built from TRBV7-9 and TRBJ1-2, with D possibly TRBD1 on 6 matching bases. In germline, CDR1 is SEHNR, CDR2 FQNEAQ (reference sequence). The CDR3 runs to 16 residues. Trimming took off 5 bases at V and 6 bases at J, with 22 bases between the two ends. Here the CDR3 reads CASSLPSLQGRDGYTF. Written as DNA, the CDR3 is TGTGCCAGCAGCCTACCCTCCCTACAGGGTAGAGATGGCTACACCTTC.

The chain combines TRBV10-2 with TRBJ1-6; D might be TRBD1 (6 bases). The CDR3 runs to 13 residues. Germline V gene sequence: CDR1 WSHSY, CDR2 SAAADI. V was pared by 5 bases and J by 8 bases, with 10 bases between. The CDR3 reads CASSRGTDSPLHF. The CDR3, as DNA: TGCGCCAGCAGTAGGGGGACGGATTCACCCCTCCACTTT.

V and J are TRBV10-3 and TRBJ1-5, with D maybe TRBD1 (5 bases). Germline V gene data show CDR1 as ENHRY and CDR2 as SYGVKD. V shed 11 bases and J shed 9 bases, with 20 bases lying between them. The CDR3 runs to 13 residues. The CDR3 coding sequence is TGTGCCTGGAGTGGGGACTTAAAAGGGCCCCAGCATTTT. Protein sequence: CAWSGDLKGPQHF.

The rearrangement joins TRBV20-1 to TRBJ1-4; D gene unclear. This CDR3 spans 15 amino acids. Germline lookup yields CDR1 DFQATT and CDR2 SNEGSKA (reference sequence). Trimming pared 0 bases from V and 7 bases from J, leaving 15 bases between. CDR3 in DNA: TGCAGTGCTAGAGATCCGTCAGCTGGCACTGAAAAACTGTTTTTT. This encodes CSARDPSAGTEKLFF.

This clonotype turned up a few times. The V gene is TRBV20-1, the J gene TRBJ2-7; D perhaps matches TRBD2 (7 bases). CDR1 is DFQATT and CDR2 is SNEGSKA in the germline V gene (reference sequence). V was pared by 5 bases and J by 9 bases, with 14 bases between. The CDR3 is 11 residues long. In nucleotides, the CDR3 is TGCAGTGCTGGGGGGAGGGGGAGGCAGTACTTC. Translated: CSAGGRGRQYF.

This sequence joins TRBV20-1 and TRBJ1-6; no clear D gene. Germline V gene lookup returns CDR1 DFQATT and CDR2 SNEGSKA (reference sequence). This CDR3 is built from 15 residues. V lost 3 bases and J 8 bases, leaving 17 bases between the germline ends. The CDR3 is CSASEEGAVDSPLHF. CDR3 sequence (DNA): TGCAGTGCTAGCGAGGAGGGTGCAGTGGATTCACCCCTCCACTTT.

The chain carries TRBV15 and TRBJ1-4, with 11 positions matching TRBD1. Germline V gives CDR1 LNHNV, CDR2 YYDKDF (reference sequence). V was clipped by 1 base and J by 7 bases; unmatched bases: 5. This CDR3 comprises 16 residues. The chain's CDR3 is CATSRAWTGGTEKLFF. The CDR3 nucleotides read TGTGCCACCAGCAGAGCGTGGACAGGGGGCACTGAAAAACTGTTTTTT. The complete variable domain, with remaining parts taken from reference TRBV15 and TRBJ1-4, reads DAMVIQNPRYQVTQFGKPVTLSCSQTLNHNVMYWYQQKSSQAPKLLFHYYDKDFNNEADTPDNFQSRRPNTSFCFLDIRSPGLGDTAMYLCATSRAWTGGTEKLFFGSGTQLSVL.

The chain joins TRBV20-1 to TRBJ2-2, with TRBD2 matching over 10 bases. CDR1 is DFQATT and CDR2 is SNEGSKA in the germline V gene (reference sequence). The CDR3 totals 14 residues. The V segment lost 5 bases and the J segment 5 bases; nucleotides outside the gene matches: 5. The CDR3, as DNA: TGCAGTGCTTCTAGCGGGAGTCGTACCGGGGAGCTGTTTTTT. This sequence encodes CSASSGSRTGELFF.

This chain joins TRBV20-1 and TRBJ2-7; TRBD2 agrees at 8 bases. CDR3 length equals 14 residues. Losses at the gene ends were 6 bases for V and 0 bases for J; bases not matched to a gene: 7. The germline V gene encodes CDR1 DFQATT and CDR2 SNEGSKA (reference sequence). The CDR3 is CSAPKRGSSYEQYF. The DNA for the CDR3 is TGCAGTGCGCCCAAGCGGGGGAGCTCCTACGAGCAGTACTTC.

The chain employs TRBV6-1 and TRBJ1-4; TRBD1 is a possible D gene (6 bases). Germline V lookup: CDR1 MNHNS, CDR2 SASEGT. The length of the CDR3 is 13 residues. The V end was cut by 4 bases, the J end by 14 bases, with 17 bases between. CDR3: CASSGSNRDRLFF. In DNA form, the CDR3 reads TGTGCCAGCAGTGGTTCCAACAGGGATCGGCTGTTTTTT.

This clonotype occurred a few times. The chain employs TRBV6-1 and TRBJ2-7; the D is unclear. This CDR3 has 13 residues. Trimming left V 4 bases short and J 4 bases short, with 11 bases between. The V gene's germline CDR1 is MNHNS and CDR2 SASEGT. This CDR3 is CASSAGSGYEQYF. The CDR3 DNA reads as TGTGCCAGCAGTGCGGGCAGTGGATACGAGCAGTACTTC.

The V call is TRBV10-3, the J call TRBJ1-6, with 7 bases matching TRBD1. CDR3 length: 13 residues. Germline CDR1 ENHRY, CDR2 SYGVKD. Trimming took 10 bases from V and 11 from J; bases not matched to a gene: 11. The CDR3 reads CATYDRVGTPLHF. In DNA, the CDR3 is TGTGCCACCTATGACAGGGTTGGGACACCCCTCCACTTT.

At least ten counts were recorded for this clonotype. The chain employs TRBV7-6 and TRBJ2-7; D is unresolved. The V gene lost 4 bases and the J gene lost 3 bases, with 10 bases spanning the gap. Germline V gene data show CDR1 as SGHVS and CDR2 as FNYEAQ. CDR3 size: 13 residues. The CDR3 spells CASSSIPHYEQYF. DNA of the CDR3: TGTGCCAGCAGCTCGATCCCCCACTACGAGCAGTACTTC.

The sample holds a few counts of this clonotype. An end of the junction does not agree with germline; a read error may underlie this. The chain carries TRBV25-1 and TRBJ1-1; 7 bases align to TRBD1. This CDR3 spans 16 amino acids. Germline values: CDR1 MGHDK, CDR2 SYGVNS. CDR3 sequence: CAISEQGPNRGTEAFF. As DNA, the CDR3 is TGTGCCATCAGTGAACAGGGGCCCAACCGGGGTACTGAAGCTTTCTTT.

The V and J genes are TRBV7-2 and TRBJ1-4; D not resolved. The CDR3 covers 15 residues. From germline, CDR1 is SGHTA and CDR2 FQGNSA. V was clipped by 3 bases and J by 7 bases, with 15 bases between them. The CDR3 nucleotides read TGTGCCAGCAGCTTGAAAGTTTTAGGGTTTGAAAAACTGTTTTTT. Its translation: CASSLKVLGFEKLFF. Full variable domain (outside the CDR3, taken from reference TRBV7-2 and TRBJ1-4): GAGVSQSPSNKVTEKGKDVELRCDPISGHTALYWYRQSLGQGLEFLIYFQGNSAPDKSGLPSDRFSAERTGGSVSTLTIQRTQQEDSAVYLCASSLKVLGFEKLFFGSGTQLSVL.

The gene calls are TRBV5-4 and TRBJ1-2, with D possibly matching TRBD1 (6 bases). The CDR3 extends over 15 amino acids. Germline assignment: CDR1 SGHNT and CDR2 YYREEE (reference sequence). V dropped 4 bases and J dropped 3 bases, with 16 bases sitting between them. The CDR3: CASSQGPGADYGYTF. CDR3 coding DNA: TGTGCCAGCAGCCAAGGTCCGGGGGCAGACTATGGCTACACCTTC.

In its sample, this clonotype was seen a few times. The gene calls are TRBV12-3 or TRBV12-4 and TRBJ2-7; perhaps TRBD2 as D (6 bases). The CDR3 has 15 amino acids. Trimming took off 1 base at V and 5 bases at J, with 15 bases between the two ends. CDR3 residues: CASSLGGGIGNEQYF. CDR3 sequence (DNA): TGTGCCAGCAGTTTAGGCGGAGGGATTGGCAACGAGCAGTACTTC.

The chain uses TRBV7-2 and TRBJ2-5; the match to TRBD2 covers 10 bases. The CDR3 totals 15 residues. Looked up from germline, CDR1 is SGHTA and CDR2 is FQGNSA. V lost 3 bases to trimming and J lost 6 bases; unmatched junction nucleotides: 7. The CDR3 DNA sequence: TGTGCCAGCAGCTTCGGCCTAGCGGGAGTGAAGACCCAGTACTTC. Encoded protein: CASSFGLAGVKTQYF.

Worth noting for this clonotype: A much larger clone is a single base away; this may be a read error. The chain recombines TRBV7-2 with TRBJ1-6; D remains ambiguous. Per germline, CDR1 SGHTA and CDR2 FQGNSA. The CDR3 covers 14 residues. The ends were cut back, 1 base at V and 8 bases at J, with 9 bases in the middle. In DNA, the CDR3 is TGTGCCAGCAGCTTAGGGCCACGGTATTCACCCCTCCACTTT. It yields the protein CASSLGPRYSPLHF.

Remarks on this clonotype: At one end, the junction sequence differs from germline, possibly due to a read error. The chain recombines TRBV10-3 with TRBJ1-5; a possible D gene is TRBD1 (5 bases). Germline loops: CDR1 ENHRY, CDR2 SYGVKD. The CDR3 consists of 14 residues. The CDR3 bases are TGTGCCAGCAGTTACGGGCAGGGCAGCCAGCCCCAGCATTTT. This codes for CASSYGQGSQPQHF.

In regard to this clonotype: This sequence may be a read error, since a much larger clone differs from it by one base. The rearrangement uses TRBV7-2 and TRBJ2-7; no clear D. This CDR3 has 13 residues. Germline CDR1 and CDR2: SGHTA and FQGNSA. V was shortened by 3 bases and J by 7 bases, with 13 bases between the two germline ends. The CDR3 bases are TGTGCCAGCAGCTTTGGGCCACTCGGTGAGCAGTACTTC. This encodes CASSFGPLGEQYF. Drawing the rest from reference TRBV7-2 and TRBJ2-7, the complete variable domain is GAGVSQSPSNKVTEKGKDVELRCDPISGHTALYWYRQSLGQGLEFLIYFQGNSAPDKSGLPSDRFSAERTGGSVSTLTIQRTQQEDSAVYLCASSFGPLGEQYFGPGTRLTVT.